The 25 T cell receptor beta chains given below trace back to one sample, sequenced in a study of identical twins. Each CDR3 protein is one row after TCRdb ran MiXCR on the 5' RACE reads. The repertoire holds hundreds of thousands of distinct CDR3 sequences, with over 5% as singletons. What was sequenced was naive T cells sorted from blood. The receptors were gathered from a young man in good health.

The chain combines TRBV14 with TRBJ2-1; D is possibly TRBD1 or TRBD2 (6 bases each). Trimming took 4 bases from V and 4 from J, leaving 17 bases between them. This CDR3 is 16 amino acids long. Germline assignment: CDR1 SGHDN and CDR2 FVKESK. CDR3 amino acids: CASSPLTGAGYNEQFF. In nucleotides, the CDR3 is TGTGCCAGCAGCCCACTGACAGGTGCGGGGTACAATGAGCAGTTCTTC.

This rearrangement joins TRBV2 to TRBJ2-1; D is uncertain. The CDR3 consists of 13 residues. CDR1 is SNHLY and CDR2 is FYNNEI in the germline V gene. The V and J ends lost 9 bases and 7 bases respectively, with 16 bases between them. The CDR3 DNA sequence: TGTGCCAGAGTGGGGATGAGAGTGAATGAGCAGTTCTTC. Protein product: CARVGMRVNEQFF.

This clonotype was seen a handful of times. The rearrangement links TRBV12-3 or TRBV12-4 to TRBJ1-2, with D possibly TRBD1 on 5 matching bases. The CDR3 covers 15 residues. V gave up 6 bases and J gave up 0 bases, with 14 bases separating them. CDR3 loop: CASSETGDPNYGYTF. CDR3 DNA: TGTGCCAGCAGCGAAACCGGGGACCCTAACTATGGCTACACCTTC.

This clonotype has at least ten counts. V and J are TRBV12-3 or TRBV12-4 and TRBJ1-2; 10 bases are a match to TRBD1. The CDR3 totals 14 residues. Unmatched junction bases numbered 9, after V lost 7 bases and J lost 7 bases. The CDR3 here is CASTPDRGLGGYTF. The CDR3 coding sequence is TGTGCCAGCACTCCAGACAGGGGGCTGGGTGGCTACACCTTC.

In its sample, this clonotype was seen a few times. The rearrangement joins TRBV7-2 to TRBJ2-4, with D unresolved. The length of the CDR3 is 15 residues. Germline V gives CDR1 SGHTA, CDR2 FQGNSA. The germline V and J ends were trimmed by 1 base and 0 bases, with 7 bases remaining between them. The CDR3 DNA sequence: TGTGCCAGCAGCTTAGTTAGCCTAGCCAAAAACATTCAGTACTTC. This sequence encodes CASSLVSLAKNIQYF.

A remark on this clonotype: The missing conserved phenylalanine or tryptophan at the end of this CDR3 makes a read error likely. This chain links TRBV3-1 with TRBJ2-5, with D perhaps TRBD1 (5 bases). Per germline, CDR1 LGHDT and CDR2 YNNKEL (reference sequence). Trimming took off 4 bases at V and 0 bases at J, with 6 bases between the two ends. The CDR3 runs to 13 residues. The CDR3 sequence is CASSRTYQETQYL. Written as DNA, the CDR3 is TGTGCCAGCAGCCGGACATACCAAGAGACCCAGTACTTG.

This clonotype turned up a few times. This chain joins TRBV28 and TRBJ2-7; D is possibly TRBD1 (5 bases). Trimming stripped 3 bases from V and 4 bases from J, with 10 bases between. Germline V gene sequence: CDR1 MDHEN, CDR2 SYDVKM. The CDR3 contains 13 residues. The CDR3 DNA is TGTGCCAGCAGTTTGTCGACAGTTTACGAGCAGTACTTC. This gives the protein CASSLSTVYEQYF.

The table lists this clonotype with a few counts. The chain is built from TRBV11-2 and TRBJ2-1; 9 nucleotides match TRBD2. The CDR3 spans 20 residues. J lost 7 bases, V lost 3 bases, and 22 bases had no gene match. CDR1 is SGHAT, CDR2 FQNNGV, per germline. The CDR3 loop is CASSFPGGRENVRDWNEQFF. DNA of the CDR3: TGTGCCAGCAGCTTCCCCGGCGGGAGGGAAAACGTCCGGGATTGGAATGAGCAGTTCTTC.

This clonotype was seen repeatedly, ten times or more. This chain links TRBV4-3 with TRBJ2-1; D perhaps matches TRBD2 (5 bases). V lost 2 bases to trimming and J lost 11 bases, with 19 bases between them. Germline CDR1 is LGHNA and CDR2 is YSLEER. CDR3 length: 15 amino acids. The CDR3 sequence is CASSQSSLTRPQQFF. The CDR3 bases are TGCGCCAGCAGCCAATCTAGCCTAACCCGTCCCCAGCAGTTCTTC.

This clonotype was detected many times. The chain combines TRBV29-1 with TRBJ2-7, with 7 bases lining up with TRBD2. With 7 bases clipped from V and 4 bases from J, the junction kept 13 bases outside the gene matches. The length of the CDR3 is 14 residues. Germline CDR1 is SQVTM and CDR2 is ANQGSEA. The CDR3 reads CSAEAGRLPYEQYF. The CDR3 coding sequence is TGCAGCGCGGAGGCCGGGAGGTTGCCGTACGAGCAGTACTTC.

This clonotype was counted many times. The CDR3 DNA is TGCGCCAGCAGCAATCTACCGACAGGGAGTAACTATGGCTACACCTTC. It yields the protein CASSNLPTGSNYGYTF. This chain uses TRBV5-1 with TRBJ1-2, with 7 nucleotides matching TRBD1. The V and J ends lost 4 bases and 1 base, in that order; junction bases with no gene match: 10. Germline CDR1 reads SGHRS; CDR2 reads YFSETQ. The CDR3 covers 16 residues.

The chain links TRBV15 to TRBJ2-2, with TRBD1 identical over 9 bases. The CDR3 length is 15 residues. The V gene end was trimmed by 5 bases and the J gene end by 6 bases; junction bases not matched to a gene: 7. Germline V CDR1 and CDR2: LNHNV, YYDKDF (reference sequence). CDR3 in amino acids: CATSGIQGASGELFF. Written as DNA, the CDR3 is TGTGCCACCAGCGGGATACAGGGGGCCTCCGGGGAGCTGTTTTTT.

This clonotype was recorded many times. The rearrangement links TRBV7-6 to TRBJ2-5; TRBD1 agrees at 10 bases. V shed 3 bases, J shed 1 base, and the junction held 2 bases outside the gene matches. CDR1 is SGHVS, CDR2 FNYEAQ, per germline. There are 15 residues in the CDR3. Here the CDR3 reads CASSFGQGGQETQYF. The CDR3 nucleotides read TGTGCCAGCAGCTTCGGACAGGGGGGCCAAGAGACCCAGTACTTC.

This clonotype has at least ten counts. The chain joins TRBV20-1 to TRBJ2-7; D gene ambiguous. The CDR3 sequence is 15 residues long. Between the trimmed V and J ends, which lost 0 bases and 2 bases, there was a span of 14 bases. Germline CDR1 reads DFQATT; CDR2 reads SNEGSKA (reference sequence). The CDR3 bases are TGCAGTGCTAGAGAACAGACCCCCTCGACCTACGAGCAGTACTTC. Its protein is CSAREQTPSTYEQYF.

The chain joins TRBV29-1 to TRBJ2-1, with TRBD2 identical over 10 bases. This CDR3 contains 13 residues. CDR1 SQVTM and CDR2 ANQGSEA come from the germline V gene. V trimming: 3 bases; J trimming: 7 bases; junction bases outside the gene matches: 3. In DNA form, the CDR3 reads TGCAGCGTTGAGTCTAGCGGGGGAAATGAGCAGTTCTTC. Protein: CSVESSGGNEQFF.

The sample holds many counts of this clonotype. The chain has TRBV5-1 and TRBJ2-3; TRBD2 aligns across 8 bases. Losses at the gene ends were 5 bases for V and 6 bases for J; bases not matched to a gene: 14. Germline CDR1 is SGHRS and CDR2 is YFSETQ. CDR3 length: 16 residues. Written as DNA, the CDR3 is TGCGCCAGCAGGAAACCGGGACTAGGGGTTTCGGATACGCAGTATTTT. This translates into CASRKPGLGVSDTQYF.

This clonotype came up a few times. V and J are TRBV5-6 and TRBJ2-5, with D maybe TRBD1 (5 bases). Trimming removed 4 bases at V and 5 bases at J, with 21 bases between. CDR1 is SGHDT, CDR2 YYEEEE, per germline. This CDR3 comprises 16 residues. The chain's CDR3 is CASSSPSGWQWETQYF. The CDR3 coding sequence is TGTGCCAGCAGCAGCCCTTCAGGGTGGCAGTGGGAGACCCAGTACTTC.

CDR3 protein: CASSESQGALNTEAFF. The DNA of the CDR3 is TGCGCCAGCAGTGAGTCTCAGGGGGCCCTGAACACTGAAGCTTTCTTT. The chain recombines TRBV10-2 with TRBJ1-1, with 8 bases lining up with TRBD1. The trim removed 0 bases at V and 0 bases at J, leaving 3 bases unmatched. The germline gives CDR1 WSHSY, CDR2 SAAADI. The CDR3 runs 16 residues.

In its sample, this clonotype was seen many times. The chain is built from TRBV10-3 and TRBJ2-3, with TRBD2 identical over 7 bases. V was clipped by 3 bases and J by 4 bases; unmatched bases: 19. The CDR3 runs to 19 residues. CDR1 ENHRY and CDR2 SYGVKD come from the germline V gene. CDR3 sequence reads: CAISEFGGFGGSFPDTQYF. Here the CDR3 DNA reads TGTGCCATCAGTGAATTTGGTGGTTTTGGCGGGAGCTTCCCAGATACGCAGTATTTT.

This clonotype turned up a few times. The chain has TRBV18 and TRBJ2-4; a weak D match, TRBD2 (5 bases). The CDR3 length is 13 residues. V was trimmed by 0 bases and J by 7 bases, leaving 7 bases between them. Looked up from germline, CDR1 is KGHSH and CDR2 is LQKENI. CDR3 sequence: CASSPPRENIQYF. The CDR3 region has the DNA TGTGCCAGCTCACCACCGAGGGAGAACATTCAGTACTTC.

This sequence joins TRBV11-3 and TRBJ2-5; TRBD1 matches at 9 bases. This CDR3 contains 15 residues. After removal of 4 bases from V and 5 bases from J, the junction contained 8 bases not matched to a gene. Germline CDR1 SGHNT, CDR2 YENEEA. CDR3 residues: CASSSTGGAEETQYF. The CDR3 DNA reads TGTGCCAGCAGCTCTACAGGGGGCGCGGAGGAGACCCAGTACTTC.

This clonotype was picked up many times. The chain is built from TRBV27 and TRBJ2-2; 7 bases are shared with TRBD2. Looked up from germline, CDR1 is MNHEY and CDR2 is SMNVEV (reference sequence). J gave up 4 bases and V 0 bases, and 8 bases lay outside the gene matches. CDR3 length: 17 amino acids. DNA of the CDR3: TGTGCCAGCAGTTTATCTGGCGGGGGAGGCTTCACCGGGGAGCTGTTTTTT. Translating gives CASSLSGGGGFTGELFF.

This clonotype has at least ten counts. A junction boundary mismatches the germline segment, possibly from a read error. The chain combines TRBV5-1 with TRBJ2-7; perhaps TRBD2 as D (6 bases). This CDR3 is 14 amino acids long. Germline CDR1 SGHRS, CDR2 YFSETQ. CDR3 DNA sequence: TGTGCCAGCAGTCTGCGGGGTGACTCCTACGAGCAGTACTTC. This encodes CASSLRGDSYEQYF.

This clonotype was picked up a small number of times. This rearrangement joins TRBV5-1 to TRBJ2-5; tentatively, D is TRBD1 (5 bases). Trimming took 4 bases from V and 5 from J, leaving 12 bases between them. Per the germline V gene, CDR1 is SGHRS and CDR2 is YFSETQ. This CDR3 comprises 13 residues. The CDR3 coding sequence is TGCGCCAGCAGCAAGCAGGGTCTCGAGACCCAGTACTTC. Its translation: CASSKQGLETQYF.

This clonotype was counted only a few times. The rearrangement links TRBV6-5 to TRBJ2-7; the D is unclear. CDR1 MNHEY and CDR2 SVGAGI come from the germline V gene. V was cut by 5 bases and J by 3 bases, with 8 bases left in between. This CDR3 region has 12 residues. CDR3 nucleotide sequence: TGTGCCAGCAGTGGGTATAACTACGAGCAGTACTTC. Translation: CASSGYNYEQYF.